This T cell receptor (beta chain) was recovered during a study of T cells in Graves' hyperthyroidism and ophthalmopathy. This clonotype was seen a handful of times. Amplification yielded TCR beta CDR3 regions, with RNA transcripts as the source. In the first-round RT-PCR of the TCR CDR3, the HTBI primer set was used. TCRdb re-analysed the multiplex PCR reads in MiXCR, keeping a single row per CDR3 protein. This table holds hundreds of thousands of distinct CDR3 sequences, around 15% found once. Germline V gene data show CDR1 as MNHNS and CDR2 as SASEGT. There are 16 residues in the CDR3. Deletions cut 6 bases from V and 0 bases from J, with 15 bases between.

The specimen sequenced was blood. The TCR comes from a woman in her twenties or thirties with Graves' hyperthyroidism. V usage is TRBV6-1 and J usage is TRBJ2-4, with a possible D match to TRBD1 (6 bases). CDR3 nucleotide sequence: TGTGCCAGCAGAGATACAGGGTCCAAAGCCAAAAACATTCAGTACTTC. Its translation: CASRDTGSKAKNIQYF.